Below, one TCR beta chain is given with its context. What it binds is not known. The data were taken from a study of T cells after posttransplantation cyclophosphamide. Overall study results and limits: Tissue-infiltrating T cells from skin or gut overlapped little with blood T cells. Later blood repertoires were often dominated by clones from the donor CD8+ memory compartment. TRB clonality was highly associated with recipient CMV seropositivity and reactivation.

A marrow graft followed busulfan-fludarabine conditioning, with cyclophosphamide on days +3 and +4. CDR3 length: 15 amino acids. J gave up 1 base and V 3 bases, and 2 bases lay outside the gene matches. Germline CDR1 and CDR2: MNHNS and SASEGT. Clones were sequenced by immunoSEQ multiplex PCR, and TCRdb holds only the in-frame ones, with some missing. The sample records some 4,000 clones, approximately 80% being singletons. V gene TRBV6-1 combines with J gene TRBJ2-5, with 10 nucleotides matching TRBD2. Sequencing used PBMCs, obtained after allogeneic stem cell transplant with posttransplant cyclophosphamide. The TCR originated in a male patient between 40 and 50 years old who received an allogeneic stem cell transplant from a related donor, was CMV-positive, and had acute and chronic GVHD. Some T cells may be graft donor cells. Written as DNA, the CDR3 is TGTGCCAGCAGTGATTCTAGCGGGAGCCAAGAGACCCAGTACTTC. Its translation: CASSDSSGSQETQYF.